The clone carrying this TCR beta chain was recorded only once. Germline V gene sequence: CDR1 GTSNPN, CDR2 SVGIG (reference sequence). This CDR3 has 15 residues. Trimming cost V 2 bases and J 5 bases, with 18 bases left between them. The data were obtained in a study of blood T cell repertoires in COVID-19. The method was immunoSEQ multiplex PCR; TCRdb's version includes in-frame clones alone and lacks a portion of them. The sample consists of 150,000 to 200,000 clones, approximately 90% of them appearing once. Material for sequencing was peripheral blood. The receptor comes from a man aged 60-69 years with active or convalescent COVID-19. The V and J genes are TRBV30 and TRBJ1-1; D remains ambiguous. CDR3 in DNA: TGTGCCTGGAGTCGCCCCGGGTCCTTTGCTACTGAAGCTTTCTTT. Translated, it gives CAWSRPGSFATEAFF. Filled out from reference TRBV30 and TRBJ1-1, the complete variable domain reads SQTIHQWPATLVQPVGSPLSLECTVEGTSNPNLYWYRQAAGRGLQLLFYSVGIGQISSEVPQNLSASRPQDRQFILSSKKLLLSDSGFYLCAWSRPGSFATEAFFGQGTRLTVV.